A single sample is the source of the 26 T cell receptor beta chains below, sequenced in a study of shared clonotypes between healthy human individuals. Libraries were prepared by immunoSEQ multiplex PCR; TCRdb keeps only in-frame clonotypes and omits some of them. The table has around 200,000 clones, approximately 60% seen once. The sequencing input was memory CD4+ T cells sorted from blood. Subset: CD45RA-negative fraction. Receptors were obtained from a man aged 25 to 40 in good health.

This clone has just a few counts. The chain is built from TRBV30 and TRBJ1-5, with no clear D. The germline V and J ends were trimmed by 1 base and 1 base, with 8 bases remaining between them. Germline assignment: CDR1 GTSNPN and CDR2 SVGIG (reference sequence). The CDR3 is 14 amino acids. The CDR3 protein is CAWSGSVSNQPQHF. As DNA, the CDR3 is TGTGCCTGGAGTGGTTCTGTAAGCAATCAGCCCCAGCATTTT.

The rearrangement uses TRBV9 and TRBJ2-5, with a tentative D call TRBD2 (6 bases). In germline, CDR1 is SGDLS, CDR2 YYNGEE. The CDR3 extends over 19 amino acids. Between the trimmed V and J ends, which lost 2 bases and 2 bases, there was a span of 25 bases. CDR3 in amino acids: CASSVRLDQLVGQQETQYF. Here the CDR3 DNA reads TGTGCCAGCAGCGTGCGACTAGACCAACTAGTGGGCCAACAAGAGACCCAGTACTTC.

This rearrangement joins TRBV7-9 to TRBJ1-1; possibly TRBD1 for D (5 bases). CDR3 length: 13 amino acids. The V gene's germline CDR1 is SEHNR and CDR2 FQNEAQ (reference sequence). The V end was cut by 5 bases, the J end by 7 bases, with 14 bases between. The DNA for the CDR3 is TGTGCCAGCAGCGATCGGGGCGGGAGTGAAGCTTTCTTT. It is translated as CASSDRGGSEAFF.

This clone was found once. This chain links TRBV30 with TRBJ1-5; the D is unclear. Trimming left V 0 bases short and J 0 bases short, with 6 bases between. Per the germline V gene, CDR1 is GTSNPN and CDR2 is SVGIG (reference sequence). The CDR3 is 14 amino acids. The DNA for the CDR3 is TGTGCCTGGAGTGTAACGGCTAGCAATCAGCCCCAGCATTTT. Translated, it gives CAWSVTASNQPQHF. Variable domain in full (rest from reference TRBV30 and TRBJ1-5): SQTIHQWPATLVQPVGSPLSLECTVEGTSNPNLYWYRQAAGRGLQLLFYSVGIGQISSEVPQNLSASRPQDRQFILSSKKLLLSDSGFYLCAWSVTASNQPQHFGDGTRLSIL.

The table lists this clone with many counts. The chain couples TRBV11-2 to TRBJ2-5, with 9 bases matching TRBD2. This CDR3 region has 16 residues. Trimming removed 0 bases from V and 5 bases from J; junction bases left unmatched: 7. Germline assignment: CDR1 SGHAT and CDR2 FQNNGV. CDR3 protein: CASSLDSAGGAETQYF. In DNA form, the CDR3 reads TGTGCCAGCAGCTTAGATTCGGCGGGAGGGGCTGAGACCCAGTACTTC.

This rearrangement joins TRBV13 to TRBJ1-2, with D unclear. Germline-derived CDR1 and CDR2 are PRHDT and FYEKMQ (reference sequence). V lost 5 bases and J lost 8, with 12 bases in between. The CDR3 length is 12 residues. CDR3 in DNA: TGTGCCAGCAGCCTGAGGGAGCTGGGCTACACCTTC. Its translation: CASSLRELGYTF.

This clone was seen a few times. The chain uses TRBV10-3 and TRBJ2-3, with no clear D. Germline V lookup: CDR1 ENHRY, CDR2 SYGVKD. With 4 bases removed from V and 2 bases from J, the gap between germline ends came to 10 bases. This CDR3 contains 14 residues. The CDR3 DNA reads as TGTGCCATCAGTGTTACTACATACACAGATACGCAGTATTTT. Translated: CAISVTTYTDTQYF.

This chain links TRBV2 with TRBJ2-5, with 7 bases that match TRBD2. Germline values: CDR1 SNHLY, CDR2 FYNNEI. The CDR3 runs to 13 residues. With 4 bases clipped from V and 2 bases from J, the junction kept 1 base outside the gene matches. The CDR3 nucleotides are TGTGCCAGCAGTGGGACTAGACAAGAGACCCAGTACTTC. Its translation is CASSGTRQETQYF. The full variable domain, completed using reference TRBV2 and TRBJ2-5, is EPEVTQTPSHQVTQMGQEVILRCVPISNHLYFYWYRQILGQKVEFLVSFYNNEISEKSEIFDDQFSVERPDGSNFTLKIRSTKLEDSAMYFCASSGTRQETQYFGPGTRLLVL.

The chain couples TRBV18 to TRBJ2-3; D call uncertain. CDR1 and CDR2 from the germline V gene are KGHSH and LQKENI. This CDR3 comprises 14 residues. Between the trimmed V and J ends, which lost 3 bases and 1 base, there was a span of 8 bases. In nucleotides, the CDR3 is TGTGCCAGCTCACCGTTAACAGGCACAGATACGCAGTATTTT. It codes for CASSPLTGTDTQYF. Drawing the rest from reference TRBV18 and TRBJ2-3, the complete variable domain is NAGVMQNPRHLVRRRGQEARLRCSPMKGHSHVYWYRQLPEEGLKFMVYLQKENIIDESGMPKERFSAEFPKEGPSILRIQQVVRGDSAAYFCASSPLTGTDTQYFGPGTRLTVL.

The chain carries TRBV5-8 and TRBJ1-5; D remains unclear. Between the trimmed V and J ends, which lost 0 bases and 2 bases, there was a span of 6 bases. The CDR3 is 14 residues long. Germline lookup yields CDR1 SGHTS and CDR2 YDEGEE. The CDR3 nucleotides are TGTGCCAGCAGCTTGGGAACACGCAATCAGCCCCAGCATTTT. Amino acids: CASSLGTRNQPQHF.

The CDR3 loop reads CASSVAGGSTDTQYF. CDR3 sequence (DNA): TGTGCCAGCAGCGTAGCGGGAGGGAGCACAGATACGCAGTATTTT. The rearrangement links TRBV5-5 to TRBJ2-3, with TRBD2 matching over 11 bases. This CDR3 is built from 15 residues. The J segment lost 0 bases and the V segment lost 4 bases, leaving 1 base of the junction unmatched. From germline, CDR1 is SGHKS and CDR2 YYEKEE (reference sequence).

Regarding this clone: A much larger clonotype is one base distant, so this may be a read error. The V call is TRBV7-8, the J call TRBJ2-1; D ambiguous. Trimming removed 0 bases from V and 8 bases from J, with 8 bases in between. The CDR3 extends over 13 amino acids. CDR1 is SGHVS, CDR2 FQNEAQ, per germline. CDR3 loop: CASSLAINYEQFF. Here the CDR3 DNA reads TGTGCCAGCAGCTTAGCAATTAACTATGAGCAGTTCTTC.

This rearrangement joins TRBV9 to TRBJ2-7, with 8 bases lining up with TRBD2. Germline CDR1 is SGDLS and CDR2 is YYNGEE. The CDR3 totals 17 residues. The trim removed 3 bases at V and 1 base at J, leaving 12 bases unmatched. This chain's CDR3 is CASSGVLAGRFSYEQYF. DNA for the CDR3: TGTGCCAGCAGCGGCGTCCTAGCGGGCCGTTTTTCCTACGAGCAGTACTTC.

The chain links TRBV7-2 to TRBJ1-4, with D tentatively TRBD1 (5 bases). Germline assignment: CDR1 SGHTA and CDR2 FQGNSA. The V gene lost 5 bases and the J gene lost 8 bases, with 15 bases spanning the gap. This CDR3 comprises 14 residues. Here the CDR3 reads CASSLWGVGEKLFF. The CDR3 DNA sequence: TGTGCCAGCAGCCTATGGGGGGTCGGGGAAAAACTGTTTTTT.

CDR3: CASSSRGGGETQYF. CDR3 DNA: TGTGCCAGCAGTAGCAGGGGGGGCGGAGAGACCCAGTACTTC. The rearrangement uses TRBV28 and TRBJ2-5; the D gene could be TRBD1 or TRBD2 (7 bases each). V gave up 5 bases and J gave up 4 bases, with 14 bases separating them. The CDR3 extends over 14 amino acids. The germline CDR1 and CDR2 sequences are MDHEN and SYDVKM.

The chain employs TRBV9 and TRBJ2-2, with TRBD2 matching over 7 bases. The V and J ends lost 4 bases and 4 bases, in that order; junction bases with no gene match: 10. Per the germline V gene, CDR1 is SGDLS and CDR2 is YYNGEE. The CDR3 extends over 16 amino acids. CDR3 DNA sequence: TGTGCCAGCAGCTCCCCTACGGGAGGCCTCACCGGGGAGCTGTTTTTT. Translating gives CASSSPTGGLTGELFF.

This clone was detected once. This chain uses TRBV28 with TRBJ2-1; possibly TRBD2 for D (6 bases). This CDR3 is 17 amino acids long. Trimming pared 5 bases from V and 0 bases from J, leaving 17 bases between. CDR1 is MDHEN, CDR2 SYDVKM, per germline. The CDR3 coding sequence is TGTGCCAGCAGTCCCTGGGACTTCCTGAGCTCCTACAATGAGCAGTTCTTC. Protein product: CASSPWDFLSSYNEQFF.

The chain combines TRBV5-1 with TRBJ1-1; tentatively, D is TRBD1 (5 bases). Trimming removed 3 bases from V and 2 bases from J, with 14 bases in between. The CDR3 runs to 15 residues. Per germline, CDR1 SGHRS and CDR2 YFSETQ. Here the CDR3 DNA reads TGCGCCAGCAGCTCTCAGGGCAGCCGAAACACTGAAGCTTTCTTT. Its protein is CASSSQGSRNTEAFF. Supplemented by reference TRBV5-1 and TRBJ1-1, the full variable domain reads KAGVTQTPRYLIKTRGQQVTLSCSPISGHRSVSWYQQTPGQGLQFLFEYFSETQRNKGNFPGRFSGRQFSNSRSEMNVSTLELGDSALYLCASSSQGSRNTEAFFGQGTRLTVV.

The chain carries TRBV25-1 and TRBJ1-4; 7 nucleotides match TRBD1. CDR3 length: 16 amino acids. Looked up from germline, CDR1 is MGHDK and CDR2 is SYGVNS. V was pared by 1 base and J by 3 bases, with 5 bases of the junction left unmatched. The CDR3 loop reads CASSEFRGGPNEKLFF. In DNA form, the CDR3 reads TGTGCCAGCAGTGAATTCAGGGGGGGCCCTAATGAAAAACTGTTTTTT.

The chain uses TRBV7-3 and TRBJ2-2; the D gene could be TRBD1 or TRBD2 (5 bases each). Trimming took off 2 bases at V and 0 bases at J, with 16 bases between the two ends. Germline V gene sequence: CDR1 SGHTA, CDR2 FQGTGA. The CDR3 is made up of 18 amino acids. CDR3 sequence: CASSLGGVGKTNTGELFF. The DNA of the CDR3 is TGTGCCAGCAGCTTAGGGGGAGTCGGGAAAACGAACACCGGGGAGCTGTTTTTT.

CDR3 nucleotide sequence: TGTGCCAGCAGCCGATCCTCCGGGACTAGCGGGGGCAGTGAGCAGTTCTTC. Translating it yields CASSRSSGTSGGSEQFF. The chain combines TRBV11-3 with TRBJ2-1; 14 positions agree with TRBD2. Germline V gene lookup returns CDR1 SGHNT and CDR2 YENEEA. The V segment lost 5 bases and the J segment 9 bases; nucleotides outside the gene matches: 12. The CDR3 extends over 17 amino acids.

CDR3 protein: CASSDRAGGPSNEQFF. The CDR3 DNA is TGTGCCAGCAGTGACCGGGCGGGAGGGCCCTCCAATGAGCAGTTCTTC. The V call is TRBV2, the J call TRBJ2-1; 9 nucleotides agree with TRBD2. The CDR3 runs 16 residues. V gave up 3 bases and J gave up 6 bases; unmatched junction bases: 9. Per the germline V gene, CDR1 is SNHLY and CDR2 is FYNNEI.

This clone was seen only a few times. The CDR3 protein is CASPRLASETQYF. The CDR3 DNA is TGTGCCAGCCCCAGGCTAGCGAGCGAGACCCAGTACTTC. The chain combines TRBV2 with TRBJ2-5, with a tentative D call TRBD2 (6 bases). The germline V gene encodes CDR1 SNHLY and CDR2 FYNNEI. CDR3 size: 13 residues. Trimming left V 8 bases short and J 5 bases short, with 15 bases between.

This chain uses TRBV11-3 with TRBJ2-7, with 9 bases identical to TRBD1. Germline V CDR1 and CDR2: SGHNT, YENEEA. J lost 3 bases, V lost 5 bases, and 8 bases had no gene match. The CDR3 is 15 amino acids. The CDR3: CASSNPGQGNYEQYF. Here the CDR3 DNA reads TGTGCCAGCAGCAACCCCGGACAGGGGAACTACGAGCAGTACTTC.

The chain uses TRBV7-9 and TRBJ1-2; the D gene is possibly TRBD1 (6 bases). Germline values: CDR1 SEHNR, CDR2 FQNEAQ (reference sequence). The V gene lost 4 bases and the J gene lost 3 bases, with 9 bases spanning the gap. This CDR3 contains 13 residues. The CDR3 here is CASSSRGYYGYTF. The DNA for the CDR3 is TGTGCCAGCAGCTCCAGGGGATACTATGGCTACACCTTC.

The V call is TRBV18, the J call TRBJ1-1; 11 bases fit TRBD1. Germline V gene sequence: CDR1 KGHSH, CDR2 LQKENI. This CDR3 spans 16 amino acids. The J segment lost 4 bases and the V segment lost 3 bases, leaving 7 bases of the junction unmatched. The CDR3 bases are TGTGCCAGCTCACCTCGGGACAGGGGGAGGATCACTGAAGCTTTCTTT. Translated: CASSPRDRGRITEAFF.